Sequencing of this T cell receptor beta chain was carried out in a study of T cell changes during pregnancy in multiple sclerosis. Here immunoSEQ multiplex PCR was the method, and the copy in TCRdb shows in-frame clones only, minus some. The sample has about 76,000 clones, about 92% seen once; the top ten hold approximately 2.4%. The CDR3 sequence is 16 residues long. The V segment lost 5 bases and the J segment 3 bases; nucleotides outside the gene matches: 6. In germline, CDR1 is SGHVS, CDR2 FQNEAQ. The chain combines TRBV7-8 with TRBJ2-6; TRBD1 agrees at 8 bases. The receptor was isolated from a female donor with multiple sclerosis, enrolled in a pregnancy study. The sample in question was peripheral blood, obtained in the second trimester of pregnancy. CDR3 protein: CASSPKTGVGANVLTF. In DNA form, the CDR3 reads TGTGCCAGCAGCCCCAAGACAGGGGTTGGGGCCAACGTCCTGACTTTC.